This T cell receptor (beta chain) was sequenced during a study of Siglec-9 on CD8 T cells in melanoma. Profiled with immunoSEQ multiplex PCR; TCRdb holds only in-frame clones, not every one. The data show about 36,000 clones, more than 65% seen once. The germline V gene encodes CDR1 SQVTM and CDR2 ANQGSEA. CDR3 size: 11 residues. Trimming removed 4 bases from V and 12 bases from J, with 16 bases in between. The chain combines TRBV29-1 with TRBJ2-7; D perhaps matches TRBD2 (6 bases). Input material: Siglec-9- CD8+ T cells sorted from blood. This clonotype was obtained from a human donor in good health. The CDR3 region is CSVGTGDSVYF. DNA of the CDR3: TGCAGCGTTGGTACGGGGGATAGCGTGTACTTC.